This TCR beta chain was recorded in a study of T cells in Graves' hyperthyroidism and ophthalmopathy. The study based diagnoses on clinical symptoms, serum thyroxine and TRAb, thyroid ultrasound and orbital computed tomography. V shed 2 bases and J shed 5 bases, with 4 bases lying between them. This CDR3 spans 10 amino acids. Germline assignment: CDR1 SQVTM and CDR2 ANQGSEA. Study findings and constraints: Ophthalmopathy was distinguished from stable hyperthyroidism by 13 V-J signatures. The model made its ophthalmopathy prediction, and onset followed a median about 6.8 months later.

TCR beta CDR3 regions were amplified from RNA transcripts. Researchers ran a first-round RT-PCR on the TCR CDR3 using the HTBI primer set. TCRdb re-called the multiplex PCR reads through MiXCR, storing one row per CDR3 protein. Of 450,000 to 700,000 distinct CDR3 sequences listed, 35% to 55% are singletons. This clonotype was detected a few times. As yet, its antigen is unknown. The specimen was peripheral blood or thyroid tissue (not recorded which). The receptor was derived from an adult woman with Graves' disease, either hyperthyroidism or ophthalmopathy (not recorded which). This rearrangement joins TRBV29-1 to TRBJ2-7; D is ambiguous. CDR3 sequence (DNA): TGCAGCGTTGAATTAGACGAGCAGTACTTC. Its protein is CSVELDEQYF.